This TCR beta chain was identified during a study of T-cell memory formation after mild COVID-19. General study points: Memory sampled before infection contained some responding clones, suggesting cross-reactive memory joined.

V gave up 0 bases and J gave up 2 bases, with 14 bases separating them. The CDR3 extends over 18 amino acids. CDR1 LGHNA and CDR2 YNFKEQ come from the germline V gene. Sample barcodes and UMIs were carried by the TCR alpha and TCR beta cDNA libraries that 5'RACE generated with constant-segment primers. From the 5' RACE reads, TCRdb called clonotypes with MiXCR, one entry per CDR3 protein. The sample holds about 140,000 distinct CDR3 sequences, about 14% seen once. About this clonotype itself: What it binds is not known.

The sequencing input was PBMCs or a T cell subset sorted from them (not recorded which). The receptor's source is an adult woman who had mild COVID-19 (a few samples of this study predate the infection). Cell type and time point are not known. The rearrangement joins TRBV4-2 to TRBJ2-6, with a weak D call TRBD1 (7 bases). CDR3 nucleotide sequence: TGTGCCAGCAGCCAAGATATGGCAGGGGGGACTGGGGCCAACGTCCTGACTTTC. This translates into CASSQDMAGGTGANVLTF.